This T cell receptor beta chain comes out of a study of response to subunit inactivated influenza vaccine. General study points: Authors suggested few new T cells are recruited by each seasonal influenza vaccination.

Germline assignment: CDR1 SQVTM and CDR2 ANQGSEA. This CDR3 is 13 amino acids long. TCRdb recomputed calls from the RT-PCR reads with MiXCR, one row per CDR3 protein. The profile shows roughly 630,000 distinct CDR3 sequences, around 13% of them singletons. The table lists this clonotype with many counts. Its antigen remains unknown. Compared with germline, one end of the junction differs, possibly owing to a read error. The V gene is TRBV29-1, the J gene TRBJ2-5, with 8 positions matching TRBD1. The source was PBMCs from blood, collected 14 days before vaccination. The sequence came from a man aged 50 to 59 who received an inactivated influenza vaccine. CDR3 in DNA: TGCAGCGTCGAAGACAGGGGTAAAGAGACCCAGTACTTC. Residues: CSVEDRGKETQYF.